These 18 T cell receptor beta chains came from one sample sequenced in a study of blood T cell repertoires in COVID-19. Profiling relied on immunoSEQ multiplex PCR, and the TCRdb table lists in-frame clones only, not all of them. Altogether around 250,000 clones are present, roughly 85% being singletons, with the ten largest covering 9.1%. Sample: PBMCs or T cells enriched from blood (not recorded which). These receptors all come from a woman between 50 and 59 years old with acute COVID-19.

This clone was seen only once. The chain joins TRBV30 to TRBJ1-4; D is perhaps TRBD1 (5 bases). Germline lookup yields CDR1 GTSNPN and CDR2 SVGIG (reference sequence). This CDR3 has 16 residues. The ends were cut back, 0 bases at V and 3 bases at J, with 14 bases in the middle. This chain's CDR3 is CAWSVQGNLANEKLFF. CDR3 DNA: TGTGCCTGGAGTGTCCAGGGTAATCTGGCTAATGAAAAACTGTTTTTT.

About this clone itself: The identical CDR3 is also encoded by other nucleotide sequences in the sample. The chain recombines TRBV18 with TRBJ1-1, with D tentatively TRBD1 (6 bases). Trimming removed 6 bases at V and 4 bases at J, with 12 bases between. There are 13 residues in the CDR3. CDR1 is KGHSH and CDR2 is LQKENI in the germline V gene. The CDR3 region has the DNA TGTGCCAGCTCCCCAACAGGGCTCACTGAAGCTTTCTTT. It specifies CASSPTGLTEAFF.

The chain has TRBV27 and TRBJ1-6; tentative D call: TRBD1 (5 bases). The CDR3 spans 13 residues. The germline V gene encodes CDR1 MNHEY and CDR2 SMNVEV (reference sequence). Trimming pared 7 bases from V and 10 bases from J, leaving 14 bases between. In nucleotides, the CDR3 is TGTGCCAGCACGACAGTGGTGGGCTCACCCCTCCACTTT. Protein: CASTTVVGSPLHF.

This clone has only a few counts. Here the CDR3 DNA reads TGTGCCAGCAGCGCCAGACAGGGGGCCTCCTTTCATGGCTACACCTTC. Protein sequence: CASSARQGASFHGYTF. V usage is TRBV7-2 and J usage is TRBJ1-2, with 10 bases identical to TRBD1. CDR1 and CDR2 from the germline V gene are SGHTA and FQGNSA. The ends lost 5 bases at V and 6 bases at J; junction bases unmatched: 12. The CDR3 loop spans 16 amino acids.

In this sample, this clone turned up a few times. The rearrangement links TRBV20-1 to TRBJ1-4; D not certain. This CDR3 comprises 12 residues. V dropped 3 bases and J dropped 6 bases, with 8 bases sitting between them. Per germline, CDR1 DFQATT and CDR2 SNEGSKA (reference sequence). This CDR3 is CSASGADEKLFF. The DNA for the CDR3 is TGCAGTGCTAGTGGCGCGGATGAAAAACTGTTTTTT.

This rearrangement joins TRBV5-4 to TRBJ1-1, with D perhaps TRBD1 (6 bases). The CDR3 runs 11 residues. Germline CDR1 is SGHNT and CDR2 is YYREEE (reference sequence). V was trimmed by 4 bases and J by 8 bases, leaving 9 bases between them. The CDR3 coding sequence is TGTGCCAGCAGCGGTAGGGGGGAAGCTTTCTTT. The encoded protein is CASSGRGEAFF.

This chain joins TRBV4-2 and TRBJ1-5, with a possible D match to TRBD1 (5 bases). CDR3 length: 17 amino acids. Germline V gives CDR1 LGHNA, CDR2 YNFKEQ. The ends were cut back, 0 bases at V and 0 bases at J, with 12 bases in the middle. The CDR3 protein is CASSQDTGGNSNQPQHF. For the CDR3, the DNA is TGTGCCAGCAGCCAAGATACGGGGGGGAATAGCAATCAGCCCCAGCATTTT.

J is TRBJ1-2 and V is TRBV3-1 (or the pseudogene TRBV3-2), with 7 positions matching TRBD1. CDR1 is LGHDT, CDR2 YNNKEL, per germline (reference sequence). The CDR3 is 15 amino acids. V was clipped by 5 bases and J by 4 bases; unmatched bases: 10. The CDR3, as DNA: TGTGCCAGCAGCAAACAGGGGAAGGTCGTCTATGGCTACACCTTC. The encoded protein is CASSKQGKVVYGYTF.

CDR3 sequence: CASSPPRTGGMQTQYF. In DNA form, the CDR3 reads TGTGCCAGCAGTCCCCCCCGGACAGGGGGCATGCAGACCCAGTACTTC. The V call is TRBV6-2 or TRBV6-3, the J call TRBJ2-5, with 11 nucleotides matching TRBD1. The CDR3 runs 16 residues. V trimming: 5 bases; J trimming: 6 bases; junction bases outside the gene matches: 11. Germline V gene sequence: CDR1 MNHEY, CDR2 SVGEGT.

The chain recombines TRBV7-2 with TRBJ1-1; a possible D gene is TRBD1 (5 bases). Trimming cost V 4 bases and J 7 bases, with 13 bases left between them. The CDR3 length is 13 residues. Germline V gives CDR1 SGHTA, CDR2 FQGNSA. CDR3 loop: CASSSHQGGEAFF. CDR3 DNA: TGTGCCAGCAGCTCCCATCAGGGAGGTGAAGCTTTCTTT.

CDR3 bases: TGTGCCAGTAGTAGAGGGGACATTCGCCTCTATGGCTACACCTTC. It codes for CASSRGDIRLYGYTF. The J gene is TRBJ1-2, the V gene TRBV19, with D perhaps matching TRBD1 (6 bases). The CDR3 spans 15 residues. Germline CDR1 and CDR2: LNHDA and SQIVND (reference sequence). Trimming removed 4 bases from V and 4 bases from J, with 16 bases in between.

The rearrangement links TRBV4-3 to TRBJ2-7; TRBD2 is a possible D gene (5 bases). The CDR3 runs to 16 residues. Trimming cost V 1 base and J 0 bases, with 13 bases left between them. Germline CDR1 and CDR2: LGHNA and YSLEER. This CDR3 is CASSQGQAVSSYEQYF. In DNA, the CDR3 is TGCGCCAGCAGCCAAGGTCAAGCGGTCAGCTCCTACGAGCAGTACTTC.

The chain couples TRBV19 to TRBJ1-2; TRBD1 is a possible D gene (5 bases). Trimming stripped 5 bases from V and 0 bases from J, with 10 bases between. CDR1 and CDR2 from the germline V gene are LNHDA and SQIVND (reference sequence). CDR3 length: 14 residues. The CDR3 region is CASSLGGPNYGYTF. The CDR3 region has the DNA TGTGCCAGTAGTCTGGGGGGACCTAACTATGGCTACACCTTC.

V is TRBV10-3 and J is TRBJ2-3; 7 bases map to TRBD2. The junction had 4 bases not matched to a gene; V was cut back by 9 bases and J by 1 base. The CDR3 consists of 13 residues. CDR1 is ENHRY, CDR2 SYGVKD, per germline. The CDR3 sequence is CAILAAGTDTQYF. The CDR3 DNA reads TGTGCCATTCTAGCGGCGGGCACAGATACGCAGTATTTT.

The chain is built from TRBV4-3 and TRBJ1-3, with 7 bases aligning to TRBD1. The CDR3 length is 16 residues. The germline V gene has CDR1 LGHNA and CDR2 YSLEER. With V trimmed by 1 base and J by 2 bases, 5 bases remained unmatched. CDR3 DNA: TGCGCCAGCAGCCAAGCGACAGGGATCGCTGGAAACACCATATATTTT. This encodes CASSQATGIAGNTIYF.

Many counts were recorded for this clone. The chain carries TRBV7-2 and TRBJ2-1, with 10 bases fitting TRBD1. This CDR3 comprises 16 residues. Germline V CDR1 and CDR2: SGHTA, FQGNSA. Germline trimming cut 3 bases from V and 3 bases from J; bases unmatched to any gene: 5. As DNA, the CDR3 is TGTGCCAGCAGCTTGTGGACAGGGGGACACTACAATGAGCAGTTCTTC. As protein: CASSLWTGGHYNEQFF.

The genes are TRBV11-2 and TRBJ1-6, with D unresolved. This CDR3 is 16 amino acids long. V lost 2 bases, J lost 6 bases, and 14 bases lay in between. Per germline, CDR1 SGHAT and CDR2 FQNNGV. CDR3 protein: CASSLSHSPINSPLHF. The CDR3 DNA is TGTGCCAGCAGCTTAAGCCACAGCCCCATTAATTCACCCCTCCACTTT.

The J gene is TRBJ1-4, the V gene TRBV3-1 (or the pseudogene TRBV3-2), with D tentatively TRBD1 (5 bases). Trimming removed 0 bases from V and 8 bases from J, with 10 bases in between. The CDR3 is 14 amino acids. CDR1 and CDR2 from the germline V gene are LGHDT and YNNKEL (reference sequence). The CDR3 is CASSQDRVREKLFF. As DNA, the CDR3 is TGTGCCAGCAGCCAAGACAGGGTAAGGGAAAAACTGTTTTTT.